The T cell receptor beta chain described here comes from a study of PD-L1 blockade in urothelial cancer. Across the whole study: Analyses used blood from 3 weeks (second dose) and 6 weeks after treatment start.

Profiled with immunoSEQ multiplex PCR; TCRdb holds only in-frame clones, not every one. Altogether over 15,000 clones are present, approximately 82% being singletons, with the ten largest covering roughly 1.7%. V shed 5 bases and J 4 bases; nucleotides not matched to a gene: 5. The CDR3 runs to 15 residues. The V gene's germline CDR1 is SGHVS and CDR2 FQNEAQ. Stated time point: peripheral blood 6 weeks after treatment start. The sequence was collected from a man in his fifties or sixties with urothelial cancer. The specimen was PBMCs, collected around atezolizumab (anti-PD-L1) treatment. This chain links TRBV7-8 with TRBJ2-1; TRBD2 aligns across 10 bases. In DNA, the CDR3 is TGTGCCAGCAGCCCTTGGACTAGCGGTTACAATGAGCAGTTCTTC. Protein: CASSPWTSGYNEQFF.